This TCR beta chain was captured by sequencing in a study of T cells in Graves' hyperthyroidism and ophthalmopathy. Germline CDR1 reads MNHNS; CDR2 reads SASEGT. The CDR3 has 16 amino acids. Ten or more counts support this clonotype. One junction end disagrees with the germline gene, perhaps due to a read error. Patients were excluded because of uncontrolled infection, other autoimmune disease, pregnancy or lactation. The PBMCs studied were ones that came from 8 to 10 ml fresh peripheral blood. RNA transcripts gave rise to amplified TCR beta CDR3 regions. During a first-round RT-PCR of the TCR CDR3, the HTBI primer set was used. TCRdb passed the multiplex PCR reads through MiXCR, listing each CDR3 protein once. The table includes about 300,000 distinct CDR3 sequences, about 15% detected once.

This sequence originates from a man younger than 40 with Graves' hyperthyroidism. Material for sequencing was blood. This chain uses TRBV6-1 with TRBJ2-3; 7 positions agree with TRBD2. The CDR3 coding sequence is TGTGCCAGCAGGTTATTTCTAGCGGTTAGCACAAATACGCAGTATTTT. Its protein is CASRLFLAVSTNTQYF.